These T cell receptor beta chains were read from a single sample in a study of blood T cell repertoires in COVID-19. Assay used: immunoSEQ multiplex PCR; TCRdb lists only in-frame clones, some missing. Of about 120,000 clones in the sample, around 74% are singletons; the top ten hold around 5.9%. Sequenced material: peripheral blood. These TCRs come from a man in his fifties or sixties with acute or convalescent COVID-19. Each CDR3 is given with its conserved first and last residue. Each record gives: J gene, clone size, V gene, D gene, CDR3 protein, CDR3 DNA. The D gene is left open where the match is weak. Size values are once, few and many counts, or a class for expanded clones, and some rows have none.

j_call: TRBJ2-3; clone_size: NA; v_call: TRBV24-1; d_call: NA; cdr3_aa: CATSDTIGAGYNTDTQYF; cdr3_nt: TGTGCCACCAGTGATACCATAGGAGCGGGTTATAACACAGATACGCAGTATTTT
j_call: TRBJ1-2; clone_size: once; v_call: TRBV6-2/TRBV6-3; d_call: TRBD1; cdr3_aa: CASSTRDRGYGYTF; cdr3_nt: TGTGCCAGCAGTACTCGGGACAGGGGATATGGCTACACCTTC
j_call: TRBJ2-3; clone_size: once; v_call: TRBV18; d_call: TRBD1; cdr3_aa: CASSRQGITDTQYF; cdr3_nt: TGTGCCAGCTCTCGACAGGGGATCACAGATACGCAGTATTTT
j_call: TRBJ2-3; clone_size: NA; v_call: TRBV24-1; d_call: TRBD2; cdr3_aa: CATSDRTSGTDTQYF; cdr3_nt: TGTGCCACCAGTGACCGGACTAGCGGCACAGATACGCAGTATTTT
j_call: TRBJ1-2; clone_size: once; v_call: TRBV18; d_call: NA; cdr3_aa: CASSPGGSGYTF; cdr3_nt: TGTGCCAGCTCACCTGGAGGATCTGGCTACACCTTC
j_call: TRBJ2-7; clone_size: few; v_call: TRBV19; d_call: TRBD1; cdr3_aa: CASSIVHRGIYEQYF; cdr3_nt: TGTGCCAGTAGTATAGTTCACAGGGGGATCTACGAGCAGTACTTC
j_call: TRBJ1-4; clone_size: NA; v_call: TRBV5-1; d_call: TRBD1; cdr3_aa: CASSSGQGAREKLFF; cdr3_nt: TGCGCCAGCAGCTCCGGACAGGGGGCGCGTGAAAAACTGTTTTTT
j_call: TRBJ1-2; clone_size: once; v_call: TRBV24-1; d_call: NA; cdr3_aa: CATSDLQAGEDGYTF; cdr3_nt: TGTGCCACCAGTGATTTGCAAGCTGGAGAGGATGGCTACACCTTC
j_call: TRBJ2-5; clone_size: NA; v_call: TRBV7-9; d_call: NA; cdr3_aa: CASTTRGPQETQYF; cdr3_nt: TGTGCCAGCACCACGAGAGGGCCCCAAGAGACCCAGTACTTC
j_call: TRBJ1-1; clone_size: NA; v_call: TRBV11-2; d_call: TRBD1; cdr3_aa: CASSLRGGTVNTEAFF; cdr3_nt: TGTGCCAGCAGCTTAAGAGGGGGGACAGTGAACACTGAAGCTTTCTTT
j_call: TRBJ1-4; clone_size: NA; v_call: TRBV5-1; d_call: NA; cdr3_aa: CASSSGGSNEKLFF; cdr3_nt: TGCGCCAGCAGCTCGGGGGGGTCTAATGAAAAACTGTTTTTT
j_call: TRBJ1-1; clone_size: NA; v_call: TRBV7-9; d_call: TRBD1; cdr3_aa: CASSGRTGTTEAFF; cdr3_nt: TGTGCCAGCAGCGGCCGGACAGGGACCACTGAAGCTTTCTTT
j_call: TRBJ1-6; clone_size: NA; v_call: TRBV4-1; d_call: NA; cdr3_aa: CASSQAVWGVENSPLHF; cdr3_nt: TGCGCCAGCAGCCAAGCGGTATGGGGGGTGGAGAATTCACCCCTCCACTTT
j_call: TRBJ2-1; clone_size: NA; v_call: TRBV24-1; d_call: TRBD2; cdr3_aa: CATSDPLAGGSNEQFF; cdr3_nt: TGTGCCACCAGTGATCCTCTAGCGGGGGGGTCCAATGAGCAGTTCTTC
j_call: TRBJ1-2; clone_size: NA; v_call: TRBV7-9; d_call: NA; cdr3_aa: CASSYGQQNYGYTF; cdr3_nt: TGTGCCAGCAGCTACGGACAGCAAAACTATGGCTACACCTTC
j_call: TRBJ1-1; clone_size: NA; v_call: TRBV5-1; d_call: NA; cdr3_aa: CASSLPSFGTEAFF; cdr3_nt: TGCGCCAGCAGCTTGCCCTCTTTCGGGACTGAAGCTTTCTTT
j_call: TRBJ2-1; clone_size: NA; v_call: TRBV7-3; d_call: TRBD2; cdr3_aa: CASSSTSGIYNEQFF; cdr3_nt: TGTGCCAGCAGCTCGACTAGCGGGATCTACAATGAGCAGTTCTTC
j_call: TRBJ1-1; clone_size: NA; v_call: TRBV5-1; d_call: NA; cdr3_aa: CASSLEGRDTEAFF; cdr3_nt: TGCGCCAGCAGCTTGGAGGGCAGGGACACTGAAGCTTTCTTT
j_call: TRBJ2-3; clone_size: few; v_call: TRBV7-2; d_call: TRBD2; cdr3_aa: CASSKGLAGDTQYF; cdr3_nt: TGTGCCAGCAGCAAAGGGCTAGCGGGAGATACGCAGTATTTT
j_call: TRBJ1-1; clone_size: NA; v_call: TRBV6-5; d_call: NA; cdr3_aa: CASSYSEVRAEAFF; cdr3_nt: TGTGCCAGCAGTTACTCAGAGGTTCGGGCTGAAGCTTTCTTT
j_call: TRBJ1-2; clone_size: NA; v_call: TRBV19; d_call: NA; cdr3_aa: CASSIPGVAGYTF; cdr3_nt: TGTGCCAGTAGTATCCCAGGGGTGGCTGGCTACACCTTC
j_call: TRBJ2-7; clone_size: once; v_call: TRBV6-5; d_call: NA; cdr3_aa: CASSYSAAGEQYF; cdr3_nt: TGTGCCAGCAGTTACTCAGCGGCGGGCGAGCAGTACTTC
j_call: TRBJ2-2; clone_size: NA; v_call: TRBV5-1; d_call: NA; cdr3_aa: CASSGGGTANTGELFF; cdr3_nt: TGCGCCAGCAGCGGCGGCGGTACTGCGAACACCGGGGAGCTGTTTTTT
j_call: TRBJ1-2; clone_size: few; v_call: TRBV18; d_call: NA; cdr3_aa: CASSPGQGNGYTF; cdr3_nt: TGTGCCAGCTCACCAGGCCAGGGAAATGGCTACACCTTC
j_call: TRBJ2-7; clone_size: NA; v_call: TRBV28; d_call: TRBD1; cdr3_aa: CASSSPGQGMGLYEQYF; cdr3_nt: TGTGCCAGCAGTTCCCCGGGACAGGGGATGGGACTCTACGAGCAGTACTTC
j_call: TRBJ2-3; clone_size: NA; v_call: TRBV6-5; d_call: NA; cdr3_aa: CASSYARIPPDTQYF; cdr3_nt: TGTGCCAGCAGTTATGCTAGAATTCCCCCAGATACGCAGTATTTT
j_call: TRBJ1-2; clone_size: NA; v_call: TRBV5-1; d_call: NA; cdr3_aa: CASSRNAGRDGYTF; cdr3_nt: TGCGCCAGCTCCCGAAATGCAGGCCGTGATGGCTACACCTTC
j_call: TRBJ1-1; clone_size: NA; v_call: TRBV15; d_call: TRBD1; cdr3_aa: CATSRVGQGLNTEAFF; cdr3_nt: TGTGCCACCAGCAGAGTGGGACAGGGGCTGAACACTGAAGCTTTCTTT
j_call: TRBJ1-1; clone_size: NA; v_call: TRBV5-5; d_call: TRBD1; cdr3_aa: CASSDFRQGMNTEAFF; cdr3_nt: TGTGCCAGCAGTGATTTTCGACAGGGGATGAACACTGAAGCTTTCTTT
j_call: TRBJ1-2; clone_size: NA; v_call: TRBV18; d_call: NA; cdr3_aa: CASSPFAGQQKGYTF; cdr3_nt: TGTGCCAGCTCACCTTTTGCGGGCCAGCAGAAGGGCTACACCTTC
j_call: TRBJ1-1; clone_size: few; v_call: TRBV3-1/TRBV3-2; d_call: TRBD1; cdr3_aa: CASSPRARGRNSEAFF; cdr3_nt: TGTGCCAGCAGCCCCCGAGCCAGGGGGAGGAACTCTGAAGCTTTCTTT
j_call: TRBJ2-2; clone_size: NA; v_call: TRBV10-2; d_call: NA; cdr3_aa: CASWDAGTLTGELFF; cdr3_nt: TGCGCCAGCTGGGATGCGGGGACCCTAACCGGGGAGCTGTTTTTT